This TCR beta chain was retrieved from a study of immune heterogeneity within non-small cell lung tumors. Looked up from germline, CDR1 is ENHRY and CDR2 is SYGVKD. There are 15 residues in the CDR3. The V segment lost 11 bases and the J segment 0 bases; nucleotides outside the gene matches: 13. Multiplex PCR with 32 V and 13 J primers amplified TCR beta CDR3. TCRdb ran MiXCR on the multiplex PCR reads and lists one entry per CDR3 protein. The table records about 15,000 distinct CDR3 sequences, about 30% of them present only once. Bulk tumor genomic DNA, 450 to 600 ng per sample, was the template. Surgery yielded several widely spaced biopsies per primary tumor. The cohort was untreated, with newly diagnosed non-small cell lung cancer undergoing curative surgery. In this sample, this clonotype is medium-sized. The antigen is undetermined. Findings and limits, study-wide: Correlation analysis showed that local T-cell clonality was moderately but significantly associated with local tumor mutational burden (R 0.3 to 0.4).

The sequencing input was lung tumor tissue. The clonotype comes from a man aged 35-49 years with non-small cell lung cancer. The chain combines TRBV10-3 with TRBJ2-7, with 7 bases identical to TRBD2. CDR3 loop: CAAAPTLADSYEQYF. In DNA, the CDR3 is TGTGCCGCCGCACCGACGCTAGCGGACTCCTACGAGCAGTACTTC.